This TCR beta chain was recorded in a study of blood T cell repertoires in COVID-19. Deletions cut 1 base from V and 0 bases from J, with 10 bases between. The CDR3 spans 16 residues. The germline CDR1 and CDR2 sequences are LGHDT and YNNKEL (reference sequence). TCRdb's copy holds only in-frame clones and misses some; the assay was immunoSEQ multiplex PCR. Of 40,000 to 55,000 clones in the sample, more than 85% were seen once. This receptor was obtained from an elderly woman with acute or convalescent COVID-19. The specimen was peripheral blood. J is TRBJ1-3 and V is TRBV3-1 (or the pseudogene TRBV3-2); D is ambiguous. The CDR3 nucleotides are TGTGCCAGCAGCCAAGCCGGGAGGGACTCTGGAAACACCATATATTTT. Its protein is CASSQAGRDSGNTIYF.